The entry that follows covers one T cell receptor beta chain sequence. TCRdb re-analysed the RT-PCR reads in MiXCR, keeping a single row per CDR3 protein. Of around 700,000 distinct CDR3 sequences in the sample, approximately 14% are singletons; the top ten hold roughly 3.9%. The ends lost 2 bases at V and 10 bases at J; junction bases unmatched: 9. From germline, CDR1 is SGHAT and CDR2 FQNNGV. The CDR3 consists of 16 residues. The chain joins TRBV11-2 to TRBJ2-1, with 12 bases matching TRBD2. The TCR comes from a female donor in good health, serving as a healthy control. Sequenced input: memory CD4+ T cells from blood. CDR3 residues: CASSLRRRLAGVEQFF. CDR3 nucleotide sequence: TGTGCCAGCAGCTTACGAAGAAGACTAGCGGGAGTGGAGCAGTTCTTC.